This entry features one TCR beta chain sequence. The sample is drawn from a study of blood T cell repertoires in COVID-19. The wider study: Acute and convalescent COVID-19 specimens originated in the United States, Italy and Spain. T cells, B-cell-depleted T cells, or PBMCs supplied cDNA or gDNA.

Germline V gives CDR1 KGHSH, CDR2 LQKENI. The CDR3 contains 14 residues. V was shortened by 2 bases and J by 7 bases, with 12 bases between the two germline ends. Original handling: Amplification of reference gene primers was used by the study to estimate nucleated cell counts. Measured with immunoSEQ multiplex PCR; TCRdb has only the in-frame clones, and not every one. Clonal size and the V and J genes are those of that table, whereas D and trimming came from the DNA. The repertoire has over 600,000 clones, 90% of them found once; the top ten carry approximately 0.25%. The source is a woman in her late teens or twenties with acute or convalescent COVID-19. Input material: peripheral blood. The chain couples TRBV18 to TRBJ1-5; a possible D gene is TRBD1 (5 bases). The chain's CDR3 is CASSPGREGQPQHF. CDR3 nucleotides: TGTGCCAGCTCACCAGGCAGGGAAGGACAGCCCCAGCATTTT.